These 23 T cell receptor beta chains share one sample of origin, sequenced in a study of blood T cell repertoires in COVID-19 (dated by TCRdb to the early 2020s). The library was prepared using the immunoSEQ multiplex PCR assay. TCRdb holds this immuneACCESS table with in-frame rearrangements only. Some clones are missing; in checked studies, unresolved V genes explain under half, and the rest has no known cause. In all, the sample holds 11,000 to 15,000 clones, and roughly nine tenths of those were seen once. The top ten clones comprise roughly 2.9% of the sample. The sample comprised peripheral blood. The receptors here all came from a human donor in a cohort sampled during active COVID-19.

In DNA form, the CDR3 reads TGTGCTAGCCGAGCCACAGTCTCAGATACGCAGTATTTT. Encoded protein: CASRATVSDTQYF. This chain joins TRBV12-5 and TRBJ2-3; D gene uncertain. V was pared by 9 bases and J by 4 bases, with 14 bases between. The CDR3 consists of 13 residues. In germline, CDR1 is LGHNT, CDR2 FRNRAP.

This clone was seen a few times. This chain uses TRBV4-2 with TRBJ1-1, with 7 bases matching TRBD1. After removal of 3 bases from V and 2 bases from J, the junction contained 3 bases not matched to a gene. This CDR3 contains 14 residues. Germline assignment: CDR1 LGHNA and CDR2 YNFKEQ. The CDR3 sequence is CASSHDRVNTEAFF. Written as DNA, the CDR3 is TGTGCCAGCAGCCATGACAGGGTAAACACTGAAGCTTTCTTT.

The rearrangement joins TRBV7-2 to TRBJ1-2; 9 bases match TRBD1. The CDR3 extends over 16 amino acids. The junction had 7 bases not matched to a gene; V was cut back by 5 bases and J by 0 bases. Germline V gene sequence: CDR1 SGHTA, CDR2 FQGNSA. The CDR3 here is CASSGGTGMPNYGYTF. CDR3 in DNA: TGTGCCAGCAGCGGTGGGACAGGGATGCCTAACTATGGCTACACCTTC.

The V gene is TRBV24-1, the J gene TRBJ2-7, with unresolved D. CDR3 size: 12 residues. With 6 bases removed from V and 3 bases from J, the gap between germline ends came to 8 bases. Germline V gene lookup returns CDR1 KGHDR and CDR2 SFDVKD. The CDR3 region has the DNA TGTGCCACCAGTATGTCAGGCTACGAGCAGTACTTC. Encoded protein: CATSMSGYEQYF.

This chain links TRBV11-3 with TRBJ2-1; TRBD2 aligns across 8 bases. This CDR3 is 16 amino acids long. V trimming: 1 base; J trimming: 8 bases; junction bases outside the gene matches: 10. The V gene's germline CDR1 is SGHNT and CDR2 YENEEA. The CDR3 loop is CASSLGFRGRMDEQFF. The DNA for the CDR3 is TGTGCCAGCAGCTTAGGATTCCGCGGGAGGATGGATGAGCAGTTCTTC.

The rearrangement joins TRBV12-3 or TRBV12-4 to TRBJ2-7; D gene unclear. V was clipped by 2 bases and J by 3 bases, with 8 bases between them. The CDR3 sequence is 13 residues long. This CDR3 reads CASSLRQIYEQYF. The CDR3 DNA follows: TGTGCCAGCAGTTTAAGACAAATCTACGAGCAGTACTTC.

This CDR3 is CAWSVDRGAEAFF. The CDR3 coding sequence is TGTGCCTGGAGTGTGGACCGGGGGGCCGAAGCTTTCTTT. The chain is built from TRBV30 and TRBJ1-1, with a weak D call TRBD1 (6 bases). Germline loops: CDR1 GTSNPN, CDR2 SVGIG (reference sequence). The V end was cut by 0 bases, the J end by 8 bases, with 13 bases between. This CDR3 has 13 amino acids.

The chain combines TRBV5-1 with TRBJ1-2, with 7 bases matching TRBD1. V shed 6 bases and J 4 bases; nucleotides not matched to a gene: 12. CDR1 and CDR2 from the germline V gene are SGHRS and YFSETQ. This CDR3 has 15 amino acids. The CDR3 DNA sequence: TGCGCCAGCACCGAACCGACAGGGAACGGCTATGGCTACACCTTC. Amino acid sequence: CASTEPTGNGYGYTF. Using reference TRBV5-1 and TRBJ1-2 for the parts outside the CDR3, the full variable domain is KAGVTQTPRYLIKTRGQQVTLSCSPISGHRSVSWYQQTPGQGLQFLFEYFSETQRNKGNFPGRFSGRQFSNSRSEMNVSTLELGDSALYLCASTEPTGNGYGYTFGSGTRLTVV.

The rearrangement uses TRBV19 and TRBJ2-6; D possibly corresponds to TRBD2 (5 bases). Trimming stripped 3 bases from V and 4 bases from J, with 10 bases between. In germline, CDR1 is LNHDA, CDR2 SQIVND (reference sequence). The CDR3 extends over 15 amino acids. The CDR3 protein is CASSIEGSGANVLTF. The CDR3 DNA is TGTGCCAGTAGTATTGAGGGATCAGGGGCCAACGTCCTGACTTTC.

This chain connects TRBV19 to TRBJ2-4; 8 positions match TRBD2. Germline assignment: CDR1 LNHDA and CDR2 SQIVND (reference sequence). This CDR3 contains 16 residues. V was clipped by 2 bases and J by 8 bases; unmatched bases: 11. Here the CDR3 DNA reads TGTGCCAGTAGTATATTGGCGGGGGGCCCCGTAGACATTCAGTACTTC. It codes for CASSILAGGPVDIQYF.

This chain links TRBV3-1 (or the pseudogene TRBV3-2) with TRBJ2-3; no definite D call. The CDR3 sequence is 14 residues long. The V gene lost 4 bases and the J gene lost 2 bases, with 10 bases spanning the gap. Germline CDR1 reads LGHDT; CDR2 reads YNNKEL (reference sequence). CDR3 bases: TGTGCCAGCAGCCGGTGGCAGTCCACAGATACGCAGTATTTT. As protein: CASSRWQSTDTQYF.

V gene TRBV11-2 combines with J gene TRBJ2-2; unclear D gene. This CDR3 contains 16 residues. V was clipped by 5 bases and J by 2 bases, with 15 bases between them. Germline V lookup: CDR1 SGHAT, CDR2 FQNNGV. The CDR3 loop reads CASSLTRVANTGELFF. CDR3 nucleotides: TGTGCCAGCAGCCTAACCCGAGTCGCAAACACCGGGGAGCTGTTTTTT. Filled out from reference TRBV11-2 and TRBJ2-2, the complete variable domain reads EAGVAQSPRYKIIEKRQSVAFWCNPISGHATLYWYQQILGQGPKLLIQFQNNGVVDDSQLPKDRFSAERLKGVDSTLKIQPAKLEDSAVYLCASSLTRVANTGELFFGEGSRLTVL.

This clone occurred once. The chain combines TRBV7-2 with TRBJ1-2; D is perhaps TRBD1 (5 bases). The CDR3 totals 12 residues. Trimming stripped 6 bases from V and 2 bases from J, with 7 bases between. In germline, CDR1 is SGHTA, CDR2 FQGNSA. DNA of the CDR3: TGTGCCAGCAGAAAGGGGAACTATGGCTACACCTTC. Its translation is CASRKGNYGYTF.

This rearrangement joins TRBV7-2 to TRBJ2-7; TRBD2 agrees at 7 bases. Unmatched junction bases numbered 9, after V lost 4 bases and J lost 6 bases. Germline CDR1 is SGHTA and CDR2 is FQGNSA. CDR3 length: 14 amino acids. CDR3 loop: CASSSFGLVTEQYF. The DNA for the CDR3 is TGTGCCAGCAGCTCTTTCGGACTAGTAACCGAGCAGTACTTC.

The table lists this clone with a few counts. DNA of the CDR3: TGTGCCAGCAGCGTAGGGGACAGTCATGAAAGAAGTTCACCCCTCCACTTT. Its translation is CASSVGDSHERSSPLHF. This sequence joins TRBV9 and TRBJ1-6; TRBD1 matches at 7 bases. The germline CDR1 and CDR2 sequences are SGDLS and YYNGEE. The V segment lost 0 bases and the J segment 9 bases; nucleotides outside the gene matches: 12. CDR3 length: 17 amino acids.

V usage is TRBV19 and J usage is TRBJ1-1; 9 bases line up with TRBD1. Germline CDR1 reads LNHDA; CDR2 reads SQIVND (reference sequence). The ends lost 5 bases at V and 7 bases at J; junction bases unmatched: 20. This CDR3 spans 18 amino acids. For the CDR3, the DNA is TGTGCCAGTAGTTCCTCCGCCGGGACAGGGAAACGAGCCAGTGAAGCTTTCTTT. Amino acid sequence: CASSSSAGTGKRASEAFF.

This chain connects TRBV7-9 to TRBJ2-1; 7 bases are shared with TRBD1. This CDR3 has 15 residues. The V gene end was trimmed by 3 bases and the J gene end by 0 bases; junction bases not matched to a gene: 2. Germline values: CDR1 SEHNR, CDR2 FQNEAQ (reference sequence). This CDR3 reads CASSFQGVSYNEQFF. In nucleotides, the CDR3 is TGTGCCAGCAGCTTTCAGGGGGTCTCCTACAATGAGCAGTTCTTC.

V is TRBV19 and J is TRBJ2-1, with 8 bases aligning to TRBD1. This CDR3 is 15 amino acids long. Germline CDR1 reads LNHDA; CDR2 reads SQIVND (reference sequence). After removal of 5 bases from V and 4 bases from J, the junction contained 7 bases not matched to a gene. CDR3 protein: CASSQGTGDYNEQFF. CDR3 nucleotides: TGTGCCAGTAGTCAAGGGACAGGAGATTACAATGAGCAGTTCTTC.

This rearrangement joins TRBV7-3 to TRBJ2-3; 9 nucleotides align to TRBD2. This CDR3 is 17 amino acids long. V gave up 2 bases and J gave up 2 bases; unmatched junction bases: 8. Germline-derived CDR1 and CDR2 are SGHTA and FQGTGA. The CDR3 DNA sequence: TGTGCCAGCAGCTTATCTTCCCTAGCGGGATTCACAGATACGCAGTATTTT. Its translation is CASSLSSLAGFTDTQYF.

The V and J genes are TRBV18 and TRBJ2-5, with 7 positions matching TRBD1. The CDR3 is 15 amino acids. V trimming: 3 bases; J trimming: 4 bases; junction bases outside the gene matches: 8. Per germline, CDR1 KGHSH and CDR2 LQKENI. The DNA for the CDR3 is TGTGCCAGCTCACCGATGACAGGGCGTCTAGAGACCCAGTACTTC. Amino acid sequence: CASSPMTGRLETQYF.

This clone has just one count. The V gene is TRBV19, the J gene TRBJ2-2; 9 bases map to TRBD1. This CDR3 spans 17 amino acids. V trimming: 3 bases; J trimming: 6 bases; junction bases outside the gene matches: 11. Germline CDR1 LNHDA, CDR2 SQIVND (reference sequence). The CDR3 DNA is TGTGCCAGTAGTATCGCCCGGGGGACAGGGAGGGCCGGGGAGCTGTTTTTT. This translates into CASSIARGTGRAGELFF.

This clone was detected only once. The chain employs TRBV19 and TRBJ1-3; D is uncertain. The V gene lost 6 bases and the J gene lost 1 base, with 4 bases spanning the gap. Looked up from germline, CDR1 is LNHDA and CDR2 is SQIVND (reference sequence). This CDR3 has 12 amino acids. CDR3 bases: TGTGCCAGTAGACAGTCTGGAAACACCATATATTTT. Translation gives CASRQSGNTIYF.

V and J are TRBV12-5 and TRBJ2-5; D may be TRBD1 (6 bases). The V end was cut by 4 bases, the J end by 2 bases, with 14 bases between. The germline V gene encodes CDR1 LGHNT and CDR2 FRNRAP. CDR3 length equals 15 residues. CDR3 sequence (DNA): TGTGCTAGTGGTTCGGGACACCGGTTACAAGAGACCCAGTACTTC. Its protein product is CASGSGHRLQETQYF.